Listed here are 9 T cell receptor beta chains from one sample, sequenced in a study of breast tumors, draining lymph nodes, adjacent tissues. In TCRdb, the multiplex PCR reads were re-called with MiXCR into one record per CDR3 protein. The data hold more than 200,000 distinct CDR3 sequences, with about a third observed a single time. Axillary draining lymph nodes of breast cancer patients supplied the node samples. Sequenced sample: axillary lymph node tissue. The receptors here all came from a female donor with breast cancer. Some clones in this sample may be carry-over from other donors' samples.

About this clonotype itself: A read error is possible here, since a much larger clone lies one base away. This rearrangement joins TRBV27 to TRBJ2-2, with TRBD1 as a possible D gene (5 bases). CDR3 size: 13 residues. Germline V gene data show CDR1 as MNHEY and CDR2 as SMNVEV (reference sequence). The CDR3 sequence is CASSKGNAGELFF. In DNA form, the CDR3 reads TGTGCCAGCAGTAAGGGGAACGCCGGGGAGCTGTTTTTT.

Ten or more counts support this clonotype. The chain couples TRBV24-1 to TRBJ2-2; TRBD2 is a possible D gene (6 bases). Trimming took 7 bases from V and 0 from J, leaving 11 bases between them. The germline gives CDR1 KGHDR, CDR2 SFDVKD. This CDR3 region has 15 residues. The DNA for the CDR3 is TGTGCCACCAGGGGAGGCGGGACGAACACCGGGGAGCTGTTTTTT. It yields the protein CATRGGGTNTGELFF.

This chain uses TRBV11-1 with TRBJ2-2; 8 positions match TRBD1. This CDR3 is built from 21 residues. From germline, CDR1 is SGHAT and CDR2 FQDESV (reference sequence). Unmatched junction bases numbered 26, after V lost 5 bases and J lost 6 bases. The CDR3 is CASSPPGDRSPTELAPGELFF. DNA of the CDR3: TGTGCCAGCAGCCCCCCGGGGGACAGGTCACCTACCGAGCTTGCTCCCGGGGAGCTGTTTTTT.

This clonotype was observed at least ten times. The CDR3 is CASSLKTEGQPQHF. The DNA for the CDR3 is TGTGCCAGCAGTTTAAAAACGGAGGGACAGCCCCAGCATTTT. The chain is built from TRBV12-3 or TRBV12-4 and TRBJ1-5; D remains unclear. Trimming left V 2 bases short and J 7 bases short, with 12 bases between. The CDR3 totals 14 residues.

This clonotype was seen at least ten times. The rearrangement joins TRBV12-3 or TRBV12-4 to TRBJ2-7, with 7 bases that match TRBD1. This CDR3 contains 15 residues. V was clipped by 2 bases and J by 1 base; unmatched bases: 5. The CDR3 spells CASSLTGTVSYEQYF. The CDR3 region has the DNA TGTGCCAGCAGTTTAACTGGGACAGTATCCTACGAGCAGTACTTC.

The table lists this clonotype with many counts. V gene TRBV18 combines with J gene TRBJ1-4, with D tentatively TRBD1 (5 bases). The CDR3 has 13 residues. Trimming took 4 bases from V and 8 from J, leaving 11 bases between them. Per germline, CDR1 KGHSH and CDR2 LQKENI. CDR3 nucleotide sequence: TGTGCCAGCTCACAGGGGAGGGGAGAAAAACTGTTTTTT. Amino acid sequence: CASSQGRGEKLFF.

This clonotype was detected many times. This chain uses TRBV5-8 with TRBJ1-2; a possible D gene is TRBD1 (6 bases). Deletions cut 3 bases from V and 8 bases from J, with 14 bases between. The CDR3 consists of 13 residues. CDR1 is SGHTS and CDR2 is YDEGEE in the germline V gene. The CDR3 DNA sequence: TGTGCCAGCAGCTCTCAGGGGCTAGGCGGCTACACCTTC. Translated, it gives CASSSQGLGGYTF.

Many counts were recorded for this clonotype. CDR3 DNA: TGTGCCAGCAGTTCCTCCGGGACCCAAGGAGGGCCCCAGCATTTT. Protein sequence: CASSSSGTQGGPQHF. The chain has TRBV6-5 and TRBJ1-5; a weak D match, TRBD1 (5 bases). The V end lost 4 bases, the J end lost 9 bases, and 19 bases lay between the germline ends. Germline loops: CDR1 MNHEY, CDR2 SVGAGI. This CDR3 has 15 amino acids.

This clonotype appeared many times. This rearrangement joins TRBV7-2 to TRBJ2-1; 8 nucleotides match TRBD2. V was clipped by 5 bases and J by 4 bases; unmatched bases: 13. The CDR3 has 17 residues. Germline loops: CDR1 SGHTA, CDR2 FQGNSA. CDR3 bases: TGTGCCAGCAGCCCCGTCGGAGTAGCGGGACGGTACAATGAGCAGTTCTTC. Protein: CASSPVGVAGRYNEQFF.